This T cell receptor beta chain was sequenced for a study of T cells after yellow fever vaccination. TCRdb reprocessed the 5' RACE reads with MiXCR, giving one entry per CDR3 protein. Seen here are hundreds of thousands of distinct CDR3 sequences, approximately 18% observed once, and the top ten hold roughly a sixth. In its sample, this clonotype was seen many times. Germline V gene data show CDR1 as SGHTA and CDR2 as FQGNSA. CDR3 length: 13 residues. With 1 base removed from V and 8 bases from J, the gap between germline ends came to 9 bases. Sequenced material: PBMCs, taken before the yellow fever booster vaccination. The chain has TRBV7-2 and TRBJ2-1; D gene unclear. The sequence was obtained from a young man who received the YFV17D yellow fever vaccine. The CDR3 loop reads CASSLGLEHEQFF. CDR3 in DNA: TGTGCCAGCAGCTTAGGTCTAGAGCATGAGCAGTTCTTC.